This is a list of T cell receptor beta chains from one sample in a study of blood T cell repertoires in COVID-19. Clones were sequenced by immunoSEQ multiplex PCR, and TCRdb holds only the in-frame ones, with some missing. The table lists approximately 120,000 clones, approximately 84% of them singletons. Sequencing input: peripheral blood. Receptors originate from a human donor in a cohort sampled during active COVID-19. Both conserved end residues are part of each CDR3.

CDR3 protein | J gene | V gene
CASSLGRGPNNYGYTF | TRBJ1-2 | TRBV5-1
CASSLPAENPYNEQFF | TRBJ2-1 | TRBV4-1
CASSRGNEQYF | TRBJ2-7 | TRBV6-5
CASSSPGGRPHEQYF | TRBJ2-7 | TRBV19
CASSMNSPGQTTNYGYTF | TRBJ1-2 | TRBV19
CSASDTAGGQETQYF | TRBJ2-5 | TRBV20-1
CASSFGQGAAKNIQYF | TRBJ2-4 | TRBV5-1
CASSEPRQGNSPLHF | TRBJ1-6 | TRBV10-2
CASKEDRAGNTIYF | TRBJ1-3 | TRBV19
CASSFAGAYYEQYF | TRBJ2-7 | TRBV7-9
CASSPRPGTGTNEKLFF | TRBJ1-4 | TRBV18
CSARGDTDTQYF | TRBJ2-3 | TRBV29-1
CASSLPGLGAYEQYF | TRBJ2-7 | TRBV5-1
CALTDSSYNSPLHF | TRBJ1-6 | TRBV30
CASGDWGVGNQPQHF | TRBJ1-5 | TRBV12-5
CASSRSGTGALSGNTIYF | TRBJ1-3 | TRBV3-1/TRBV3-2